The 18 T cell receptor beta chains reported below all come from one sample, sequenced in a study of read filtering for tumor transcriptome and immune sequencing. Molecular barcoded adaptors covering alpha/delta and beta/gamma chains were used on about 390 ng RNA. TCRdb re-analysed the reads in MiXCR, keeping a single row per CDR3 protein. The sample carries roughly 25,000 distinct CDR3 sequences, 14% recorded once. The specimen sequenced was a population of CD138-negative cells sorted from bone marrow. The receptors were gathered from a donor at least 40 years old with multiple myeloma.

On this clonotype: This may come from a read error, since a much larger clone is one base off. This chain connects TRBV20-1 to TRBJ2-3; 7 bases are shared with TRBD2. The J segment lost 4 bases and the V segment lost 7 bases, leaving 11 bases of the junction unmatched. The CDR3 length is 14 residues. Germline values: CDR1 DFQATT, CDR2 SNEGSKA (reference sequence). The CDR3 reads CSVTQRGMADTQYF. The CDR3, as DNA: TGCAGTGTCACGCAGCGGGGAATGGCAGATACGCAGTATTTT.

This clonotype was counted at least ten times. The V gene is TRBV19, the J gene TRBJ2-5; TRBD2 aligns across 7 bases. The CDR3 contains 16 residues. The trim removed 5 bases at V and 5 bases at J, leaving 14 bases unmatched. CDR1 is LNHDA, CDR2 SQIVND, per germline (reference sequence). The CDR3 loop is CASSVTYRGGGETQYF. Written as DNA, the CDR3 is TGTGCCAGTAGTGTAACCTACCGCGGGGGTGGGGAGACCCAGTACTTC.

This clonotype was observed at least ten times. CDR3 amino acids: CASSLAGVAGGPSGELFF. The CDR3 coding sequence is TGTGCCAGCAGCTTGGCCGGGGTAGCGGGAGGGCCATCCGGGGAGCTGTTTTTT. The chain carries TRBV5-6 and TRBJ2-2; 11 nucleotides match TRBD2. There are 18 residues in the CDR3. V dropped 0 bases and J dropped 6; count of bases not matched to a gene: 10. CDR1 and CDR2 (germline): SGHDT, YYEEEE.

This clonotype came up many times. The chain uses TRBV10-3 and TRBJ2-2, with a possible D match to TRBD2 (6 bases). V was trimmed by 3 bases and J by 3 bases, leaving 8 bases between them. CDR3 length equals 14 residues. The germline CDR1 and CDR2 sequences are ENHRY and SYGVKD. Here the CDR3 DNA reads TGTGCCATCAGTGACAGGAGGGACACCGGGGAGCTGTTTTTT. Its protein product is CAISDRRDTGELFF.

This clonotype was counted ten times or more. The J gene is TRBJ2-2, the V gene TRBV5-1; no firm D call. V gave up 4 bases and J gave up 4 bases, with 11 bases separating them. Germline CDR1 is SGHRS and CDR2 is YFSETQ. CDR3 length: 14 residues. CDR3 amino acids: CASSLISGTGELFF. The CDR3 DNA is TGCGCCAGCAGCCTAATCTCCGGCACCGGGGAGCTGTTTTTT.

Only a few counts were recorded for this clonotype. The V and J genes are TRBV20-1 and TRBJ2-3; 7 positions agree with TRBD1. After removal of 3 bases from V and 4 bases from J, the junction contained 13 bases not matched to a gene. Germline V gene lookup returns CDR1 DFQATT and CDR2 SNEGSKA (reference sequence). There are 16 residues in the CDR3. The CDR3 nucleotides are TGCAGTGCTAGGGACATGACAGGGATTAACGCAGATACGCAGTATTTT. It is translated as CSARDMTGINADTQYF.

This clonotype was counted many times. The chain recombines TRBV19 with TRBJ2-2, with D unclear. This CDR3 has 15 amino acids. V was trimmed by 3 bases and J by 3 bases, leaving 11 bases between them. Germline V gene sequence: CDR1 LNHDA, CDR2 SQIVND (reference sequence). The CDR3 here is CASSIPDHYTGELFF. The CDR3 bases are TGTGCCAGTAGTATCCCGGACCATTACACCGGGGAGCTGTTTTTT.

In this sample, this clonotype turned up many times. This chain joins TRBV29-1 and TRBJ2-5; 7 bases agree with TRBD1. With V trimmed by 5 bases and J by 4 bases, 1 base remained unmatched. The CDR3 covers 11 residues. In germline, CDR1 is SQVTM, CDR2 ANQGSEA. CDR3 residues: CSVYRGETQYF. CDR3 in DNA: TGCAGCGTTTACAGGGGAGAGACCCAGTACTTC.

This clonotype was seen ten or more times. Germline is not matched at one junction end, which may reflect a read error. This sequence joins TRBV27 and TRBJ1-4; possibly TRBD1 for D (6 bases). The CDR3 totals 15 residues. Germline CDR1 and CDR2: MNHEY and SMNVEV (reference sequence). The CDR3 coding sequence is TGTGCCAGCACCTCCCTGGGGGCAACTAATGAAAAACGGTTTTTT. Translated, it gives CASTSLGATNEKRFF.

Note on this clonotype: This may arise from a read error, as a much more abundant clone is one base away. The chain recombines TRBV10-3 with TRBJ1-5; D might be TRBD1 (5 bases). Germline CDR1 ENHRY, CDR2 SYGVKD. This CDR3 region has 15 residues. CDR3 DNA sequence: TGTGCCATCAGTGAATTGCAGGGAAACAATCAGACCCAGCATTTT. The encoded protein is CAISELQGNNQTQHF.

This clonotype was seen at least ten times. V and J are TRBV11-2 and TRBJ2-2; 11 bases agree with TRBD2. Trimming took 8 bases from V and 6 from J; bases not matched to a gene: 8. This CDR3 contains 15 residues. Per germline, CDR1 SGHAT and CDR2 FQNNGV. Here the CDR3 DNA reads TGTGCCAGCCCCCCGACTAGCGGGGTTGCCGGGGAGCTGTTTTTT. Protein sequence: CASPPTSGVAGELFF. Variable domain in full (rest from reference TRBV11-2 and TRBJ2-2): EAGVAQSPRYKIIEKRQSVAFWCNPISGHATLYWYQQILGQGPKLLIQFQNNGVVDDSQLPKDRFSAERLKGVDSTLKIQPAKLEDSAVYLCASPPTSGVAGELFFGEGSRLTVL.

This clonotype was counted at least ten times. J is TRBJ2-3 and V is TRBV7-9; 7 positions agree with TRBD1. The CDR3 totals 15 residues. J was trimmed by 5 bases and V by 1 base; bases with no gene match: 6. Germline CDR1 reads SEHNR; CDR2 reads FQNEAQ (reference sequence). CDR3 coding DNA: TGTGCCAGCAGCTTAGTAGAGGGGGCAGGAGATACGCAGTATTTT. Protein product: CASSLVEGAGDTQYF.

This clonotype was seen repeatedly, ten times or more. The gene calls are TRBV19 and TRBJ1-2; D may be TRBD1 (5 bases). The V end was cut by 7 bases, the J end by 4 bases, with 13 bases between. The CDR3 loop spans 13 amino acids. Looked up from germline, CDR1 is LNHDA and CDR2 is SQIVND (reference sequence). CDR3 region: CASTNGGSYGYTF. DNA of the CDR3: TGTGCCAGTACCAATGGGGGATCCTATGGCTACACCTTC.

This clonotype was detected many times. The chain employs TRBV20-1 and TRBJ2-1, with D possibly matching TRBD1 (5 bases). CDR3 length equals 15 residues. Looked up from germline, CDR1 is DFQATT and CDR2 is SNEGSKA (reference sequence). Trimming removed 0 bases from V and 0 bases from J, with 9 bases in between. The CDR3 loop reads CSARDRGYSYNEQFF. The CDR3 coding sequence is TGCAGTGCTAGAGATAGGGGCTACTCCTACAATGAGCAGTTCTTC.

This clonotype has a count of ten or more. The chain's CDR3 is CASSYSGGEQYF. DNA for the CDR3: TGTGCCAGCAGTTACTCAGGGGGCGAGCAGTACTTC. This chain joins TRBV6-5 and TRBJ2-7; tentative D call: TRBD1 (6 bases). Trimming removed 0 bases at V and 6 bases at J, with 6 bases between. CDR1 is MNHEY and CDR2 is SVGAGI in the germline V gene. The CDR3 runs 12 residues.

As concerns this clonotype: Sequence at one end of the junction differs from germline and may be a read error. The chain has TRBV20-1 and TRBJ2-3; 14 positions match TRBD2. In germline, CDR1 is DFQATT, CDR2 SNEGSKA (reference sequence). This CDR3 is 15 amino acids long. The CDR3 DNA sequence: TGCAGTGCTAGGAGGGGACTAGCGGGAGCAGATACGCAGTACTTT. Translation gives CSARRGLAGADTQYF.

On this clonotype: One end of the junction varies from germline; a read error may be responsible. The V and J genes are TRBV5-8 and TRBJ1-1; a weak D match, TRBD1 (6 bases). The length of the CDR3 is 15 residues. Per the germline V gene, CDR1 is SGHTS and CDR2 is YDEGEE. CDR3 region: CAGSLGTGLNTEAFF. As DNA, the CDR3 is TGTGCCGGCAGCTTAGGAACAGGGCTGAACACTGAAGCTTTCTTT.

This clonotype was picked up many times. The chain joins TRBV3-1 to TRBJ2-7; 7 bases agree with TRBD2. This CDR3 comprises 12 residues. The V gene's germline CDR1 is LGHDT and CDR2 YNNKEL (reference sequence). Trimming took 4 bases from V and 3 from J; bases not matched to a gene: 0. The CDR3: CASSRTSYEQYF. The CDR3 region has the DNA TGTGCCAGCAGCCGGACTAGCTACGAGCAGTACTTC.